Sequencing of this T cell receptor beta chain was carried out in a study of cytomegalovirus exposure and HLA in healthy donors (dated by TCRdb to the late 2010s). Describing the broader study: In an earlier analysis of under 600 of the donors, 250 to 350 Gb of sequence data and some 100 million unique TCR beta sequences from 150 million to 200 million T cells were reported. About 300 gigabases of sequencing data and 70 million to 95 million unique TCR sequences made up an early release that covered approximately 620 HLA-typed donors. Among the roughly 410 genotyped donors, roughly 80% belonged to the genetic ancestry cluster associated with self-reported Caucasian donors. The study was designed to test whether signatures of past pathogen exposure could be identified by cataloging public T cell receptors. The T cell repertoires of under 750 subjects were profiled by immunosequencing and related to cytomegalovirus serostatus. Besides the first cohort of roughly 700 subjects, a separate validation cohort made up of 120 different subjects was used. To predict cytomegalovirus infection status, the study combined high-throughput TCR immunosequencing, statistical association of individual TCRs with disease status, and machine learning. To study patterns of TCR occurrence, a later analysis re-analyzed previously published TCR beta repertoires from 650 to 750 donors and added high-resolution HLA genotyping. Rather than using new phenotypic data, the later analysis identified candidate immune exposures from TCR beta sequences and from how often those sequences occurred across donors. An earlier analysis of fewer than 750 of the donors used high-throughput TCR beta sequencing to judge whether each TCR beta V gene segment behaved as functional or pseudogenic. Donor age, sex, ethnicity and CMV serostatus were compiled together with the repertoire data. A later genetic analysis took genome-wide SNP genotypes for about three fifths of the 666 donors and used that subset as a discovery cohort. Every repertoire in the discovery cohort had been generated on one and the same sequencing platform. HLA typing included class I and class II loci at four-digit resolution. Typing coverage differed by locus: A, B, C, DRB1 and DQB1 were typed in roughly 629-630 donors, DQA1 in about 510, DPA1 in roughly 590, and DPB1 in approximately 450. Because of strong linkage in the cohort, five DR-DQ haplotypes were treated as single units for association and clustering. Among 398 genotyped donors of the cohort, an average of approximately 230,000 unique TCR beta nucleotide sequences were sequenced per donor, about a sixth of them non-productive. Broad study findings and their caveats: A further reported finding was that TCR beta sequences accurately predicted the HLA-A and HLA-B alleles for most subjects in the first cohort. A group of highly shared sequence variants was considered likely to be a technical artifact of the sequencing pipeline. Compared with equally common non-associated chains, HLA-associated TCR beta chains in a later analysis were more clonally expanded and had lower generation probabilities. Cytomegalovirus status was reported to be diagnosed by the classifier with high specificity and sensitivity in both the original and validation cohorts. In a later analysis, the rate of TCR association differed among HLA loci, with DRB1 alleles having the most associated TCRs and HLA-C alleles having the fewest. In the study, about 150 TCR beta chains were listed as associated with cytomegalovirus. Several of the top co-occurrence clusters appeared to be linked to parvovirus B19, influenza, CMV and Epstein-Barr virus, according to a later analysis. In a later genetic analysis, fewer N-insertions in productive TCRs were reported among donors in an Asian-associated ancestry cluster than the roughly 700-donor mean. Most TCR sequences were observed very rarely across donors, whereas some public TCRs were present in many individuals. An association between a missense DCLRE1C variant and V-gene and J-gene trimming of TCR beta chains was found in a later genetic analysis and replicated in an independent cohort. According to a later analysis, most CMV-associated TCR beta chains appeared to be HLA-restricted, and the HLA associations seemed to be driven largely by CMV exposure. In an earlier analysis of about 540 of the donors, most TCR beta V segments were observed in productive rearrangements about 87% or about 30% of the time, broadly matching IMGT annotations. The authors suggested that the approach could potentially be extended to other disease states and immunological phenotypes. At a false discovery rate of 0.05, a later analysis linked some 18,000 TCR beta sequences to specific HLA alleles. In vitro tests confirmed that a few of the cytomegalovirus-associated TCR beta chains recognize cytomegalovirus antigens. The earlier analysis of nearly 600 of the donors excluded 15 to 20 rarely observed V segments, including chromosome 9 orphons, because counts were too low. Presence/absence analyses assumed roughly uniform sequencing depth across donors, an assumption that may not hold. The only immune exposure information available for the cohort was CMV serostatus. Strong co-occurrence of HLA alleles, especially DR and DQ, made assigning TCR associations to individual alleles difficult. In this cohort, only TCR beta chains were sequenced, and detectable features were limited by the absence of alpha or paired-chain data. Correlated functional status among segregating V segments might reflect linkage disequilibrium, but an unknown experimental factor could not be ruled out. Because the 87-base-pair reads could not distinguish some IMGT-functional V segments, including TRBV6-2 and TRBV6-3, those segments were excluded. Because HLA typing was unavailable for some donors at each locus, only the typed subset was used in association tests.

The CDR3 holds 15 amino acids from the cysteine to the phenylalanine. Solely the CDR3 DNA is kept, with 45 bases framed from the first base. CDR1 and CDR2, per the germline V gene, are KGHSH and LQKENI. Library preparation used the immunoSEQ multiplex PCR assay. A mixture of 60 forward primers for TCR Vbeta segments and 13 reverse primers for TCR Jbeta segments was used in the multiplex PCR. The CDR3 region of rearranged TCR beta genes was amplified from genomic DNA by a multiplex PCR assay. The Illumina HiSeq System was used to sequence the amplified TCR beta libraries as 87-base-pair reads. From the authors' description of their analysis: Across the 500 to 850 repertoires, a later analysis counted roughly 84 million unique TCR beta chains, some 11 million of which were shared by at least two donors. A nearest-neighbor algorithm error-corrected the raw reads and collapsed the reads into unique sequences, merging closely related sequences to remove PCR and sequencing errors. Alignment of CDR3 sequences to IMGT reference sequences was used to assign V, D and J gene segments. For a sequence to be retained, at least a six-nucleotide match to both a V gene segment and a J gene segment was required. Rearrangements were called productive when the CDR3 lacked stop codons and stayed in frame with V and J; all others were non-productive. CDR3 was defined according to IMGT convention as the region running from the second conserved V-encoded cysteine to the conserved J-encoded phenylalanine. The earlier analysis of more than 450 of the donors excluded sequences that lacked an unambiguous match to a single V gene segment. In an earlier analysis of roughly 500 of the donors, V segments were called functional above 56.7% productive rearrangements and were called segregating when the between-donor standard deviation exceeded 5%. A statistical classification framework was built to diagnose cytomegalovirus status from the catalog of TCR beta chain sequences. In a later analysis, V and J genes were assigned by comparing TCR nucleotide sequences against IMGT/GENE-DB human TR gene sequences. In a later analysis, CDR3 sequences and most-parsimonious VDJ recombination scenarios were assigned using the TCRdist pipeline. In a later analysis, each TCR beta chain was defined by its CDR3 amino acid sequence together with its V-gene family, and reads without a unique V-gene family were excluded. In a later analysis, around 650 highly shared, low-generation-probability nucleotide sequences were removed to address suspected cross-contamination and a sequencing artifact. In a later analysis, a clonal expansion index for each public chain was calculated from normalized within-repertoire ranks of inferred template counts. In a later analysis, generation probabilities were computed using a VDJ recombination model fitted to out-of-frame rearrangements, and the results were checked against IGoR. Hypergeometric tests were used in a later analysis to score TCR-TCR, TCR-HLA and TCR-CMV co-occurrence, with a repertoire-size bias correction applied to the TCR pairs. False discovery rates were estimated in a later analysis by permuting HLA or CMV assignments 20 times. In a later analysis, co-occurring TCRs were grouped using DBSCAN, with TCRdist sequence similarity added in when clustering inside HLA-allele-positive subsets. Repertoires with fewer than 30,000 or more than 120,000 public chains, plus five repertoires with anomalous nucleotide sharing, were excluded from co-occurrence clustering. TCRdb mirrors the immuneACCESS table, restricted to in-frame sequences. Some clones are absent from its copies; in checked studies, under half trace to an unresolved V gene, and the reason for the others is unknown. V and J calls and clone size follow that table, whereas D and trimming were derived from the DNA. The sample table holds about 190,000 clones, of which over 80% were seen once. The leading ten clones occupy 0.95% to 1.5% of the sample.

About this clone itself: Which antigen it targets is not known. No much larger clone exists at a distance of one base, and base qualities are not known.

In total, roughly 670 healthy bone marrow donors made up the cohort. At the time of sampling, all cohort members were nominally healthy, though unrecorded immune exposures were likely present. The donor was CMV seronegative and belonged to the group of under 400 seronegative cohort members. A peripheral blood sample was provided by each donor, and peripheral blood mononuclear cells were used for TCR beta sequencing. Genomic DNA was extracted from the blood cell samples with the Qiagen DNeasy Blood Extraction Kit. The chain employs TRBV18 and TRBJ2-5; 8 bases in the middle match TRBD1. The DNA end is more similar to TRBJ2-7, so the J call may be wrong. The sequence derives from a boy aged 2 to 10 in good health and CMV-seronegative. Material: PBMCs. The CDR3: CASSPRQGNPYEQYF. The DNA is TGTGCCAGCTCACCTCGACAGGGGAACCCCTACGAGCAGTACTTC.